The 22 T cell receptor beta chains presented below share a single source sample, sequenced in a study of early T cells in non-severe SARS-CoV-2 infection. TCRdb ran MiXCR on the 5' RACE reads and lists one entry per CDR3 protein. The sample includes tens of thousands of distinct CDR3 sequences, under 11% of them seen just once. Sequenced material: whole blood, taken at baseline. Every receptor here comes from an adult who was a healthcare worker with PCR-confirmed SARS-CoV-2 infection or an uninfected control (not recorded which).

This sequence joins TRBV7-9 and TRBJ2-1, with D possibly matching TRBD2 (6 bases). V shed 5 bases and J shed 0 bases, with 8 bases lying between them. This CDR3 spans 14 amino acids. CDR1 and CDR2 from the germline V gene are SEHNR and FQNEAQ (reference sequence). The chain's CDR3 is CASSRGGSYNEQFF. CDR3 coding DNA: TGTGCCAGCAGCAGGGGAGGCTCCTACAATGAGCAGTTCTTC.

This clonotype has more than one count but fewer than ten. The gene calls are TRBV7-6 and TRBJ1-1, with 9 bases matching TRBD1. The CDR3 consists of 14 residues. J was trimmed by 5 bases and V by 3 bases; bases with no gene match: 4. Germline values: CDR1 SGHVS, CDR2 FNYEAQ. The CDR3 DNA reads TGTGCCAGCAGCTTGGGACAGGGAATGACTGAAGCTTTCTTT. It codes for CASSLGQGMTEAFF.

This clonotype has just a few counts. CDR3 bases: TGTGCCAGCAATCAGGGGATGACAGATACGCAGTATTTT. It specifies CASNQGMTDTQYF. The rearrangement joins TRBV9 to TRBJ2-3, with D tentatively TRBD1 (6 bases). The germline V gene encodes CDR1 SGDLS and CDR2 YYNGEE. The CDR3 loop spans 13 amino acids. V lost 6 bases and J 3 bases, leaving 11 bases between the germline ends.

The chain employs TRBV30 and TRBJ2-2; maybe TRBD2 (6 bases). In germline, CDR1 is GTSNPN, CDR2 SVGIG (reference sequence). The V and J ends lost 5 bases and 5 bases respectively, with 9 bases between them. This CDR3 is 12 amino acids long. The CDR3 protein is CAWGAGTGELFF. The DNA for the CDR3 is TGTGCCTGGGGGGCGGGAACCGGGGAGCTGTTTTTT.

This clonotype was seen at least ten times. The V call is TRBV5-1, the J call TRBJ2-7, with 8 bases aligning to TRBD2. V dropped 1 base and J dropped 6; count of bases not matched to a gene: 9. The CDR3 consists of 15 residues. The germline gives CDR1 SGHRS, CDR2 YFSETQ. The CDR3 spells CASSLFSGASSEQYF. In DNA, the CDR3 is TGCGCCAGCAGCTTGTTTAGCGGGGCCTCGAGCGAGCAGTACTTC.

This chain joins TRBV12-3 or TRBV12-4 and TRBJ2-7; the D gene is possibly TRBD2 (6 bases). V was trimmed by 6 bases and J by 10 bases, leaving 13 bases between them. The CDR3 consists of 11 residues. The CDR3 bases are TGTGCCAGCAGCCTACGGGAGTCCCAGTACTTC. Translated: CASSLRESQYF.

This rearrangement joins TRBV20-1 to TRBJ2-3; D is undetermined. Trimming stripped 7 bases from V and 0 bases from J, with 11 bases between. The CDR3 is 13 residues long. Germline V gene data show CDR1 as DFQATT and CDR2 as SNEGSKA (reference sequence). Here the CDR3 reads CSGVGHSTDTQYF. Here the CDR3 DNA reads TGCAGTGGGGTCGGTCATAGCACAGATACGCAGTATTTT.

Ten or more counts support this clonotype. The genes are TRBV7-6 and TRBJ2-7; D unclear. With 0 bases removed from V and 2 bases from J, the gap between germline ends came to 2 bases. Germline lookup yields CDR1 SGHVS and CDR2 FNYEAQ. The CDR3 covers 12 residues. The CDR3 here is CASSLAAYEQYF. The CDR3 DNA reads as TGTGCCAGCAGCTTAGCTGCCTACGAGCAGTACTTC.

The chain's CDR3 is CASTQGPTYNEQFF. In DNA, the CDR3 is TGTGCCAGCACCCAGGGACCGACCTACAATGAGCAGTTCTTC. The chain has TRBV7-2 and TRBJ2-1, with D possibly called TRBD1 or TRBD2 (5 bases each). V was pared by 7 bases and J by 2 bases, with 12 bases between. Germline assignment: CDR1 SGHTA and CDR2 FQGNSA. The length of the CDR3 is 14 residues.

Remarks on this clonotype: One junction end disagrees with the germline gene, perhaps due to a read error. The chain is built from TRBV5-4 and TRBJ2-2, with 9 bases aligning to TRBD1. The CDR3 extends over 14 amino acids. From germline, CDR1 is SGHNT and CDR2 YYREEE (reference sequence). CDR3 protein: CANSLAGQGRELFF. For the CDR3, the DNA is TGTGCCAACAGCCTGGCGGGACAGGGTCGGGAGCTGTTTTTT.

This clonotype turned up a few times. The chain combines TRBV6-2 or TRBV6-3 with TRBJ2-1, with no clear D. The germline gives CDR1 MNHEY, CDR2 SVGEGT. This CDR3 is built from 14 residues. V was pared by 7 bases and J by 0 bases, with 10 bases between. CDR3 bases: TGTGCCAGCACCAACTCCTACTCCTACAATGAGCAGTTCTTC. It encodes CASTNSYSYNEQFF.

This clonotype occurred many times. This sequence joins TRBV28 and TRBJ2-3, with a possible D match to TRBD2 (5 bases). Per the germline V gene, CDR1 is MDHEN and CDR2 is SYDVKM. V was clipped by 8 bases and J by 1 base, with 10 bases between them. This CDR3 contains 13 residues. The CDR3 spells CASEGYRTDTQYF. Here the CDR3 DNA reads TGTGCCAGCGAGGGCTACCGCACAGATACGCAGTATTTT.

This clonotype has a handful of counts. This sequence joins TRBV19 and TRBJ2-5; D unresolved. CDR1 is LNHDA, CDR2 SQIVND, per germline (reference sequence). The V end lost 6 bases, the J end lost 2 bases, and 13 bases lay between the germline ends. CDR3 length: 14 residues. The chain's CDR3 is CASRPDVLQETQYF. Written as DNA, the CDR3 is TGTGCCAGTAGACCCGATGTATTACAAGAGACCCAGTACTTC.

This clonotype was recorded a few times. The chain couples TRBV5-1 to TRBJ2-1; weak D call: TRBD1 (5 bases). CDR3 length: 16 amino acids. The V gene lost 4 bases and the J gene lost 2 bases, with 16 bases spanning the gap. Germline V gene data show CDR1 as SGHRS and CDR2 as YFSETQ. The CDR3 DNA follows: TGCGCCAGCAGCCCGCCCGGACATAAAACCTACAATGAGCAGTTCTTC. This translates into CASSPPGHKTYNEQFF. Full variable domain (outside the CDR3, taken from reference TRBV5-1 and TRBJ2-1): KAGVTQTPRYLIKTRGQQVTLSCSPISGHRSVSWYQQTPGQGLQFLFEYFSETQRNKGNFPGRFSGRQFSNSRSEMNVSTLELGDSALYLCASSPPGHKTYNEQFFGPGTRLTVL.

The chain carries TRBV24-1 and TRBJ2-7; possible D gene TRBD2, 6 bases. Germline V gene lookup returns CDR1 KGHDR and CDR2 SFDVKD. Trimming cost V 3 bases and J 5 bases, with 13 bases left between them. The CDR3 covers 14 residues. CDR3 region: CATSDAGRLDEQYF. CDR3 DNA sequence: TGTGCCACCAGTGATGCGGGACGCCTTGACGAGCAGTACTTC.

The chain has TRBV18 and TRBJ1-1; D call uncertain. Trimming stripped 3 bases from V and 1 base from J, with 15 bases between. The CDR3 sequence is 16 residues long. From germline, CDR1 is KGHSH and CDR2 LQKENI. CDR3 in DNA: TGTGCCAGCTCACCCTTCTCGGGTTCAGGGAACACTGAAGCTTTCTTT. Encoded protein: CASSPFSGSGNTEAFF.

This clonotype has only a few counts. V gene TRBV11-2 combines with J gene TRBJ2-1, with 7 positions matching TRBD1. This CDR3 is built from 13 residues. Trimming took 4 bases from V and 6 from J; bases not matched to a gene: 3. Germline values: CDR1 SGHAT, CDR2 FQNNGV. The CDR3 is CASSSGTANEQFF. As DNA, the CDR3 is TGTGCCAGCAGCTCGGGGACAGCCAATGAGCAGTTCTTC.

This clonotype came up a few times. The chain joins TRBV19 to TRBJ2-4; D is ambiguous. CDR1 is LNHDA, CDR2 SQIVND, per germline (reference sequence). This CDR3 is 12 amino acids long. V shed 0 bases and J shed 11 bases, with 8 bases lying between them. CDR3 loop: CASSIDRSVQYF. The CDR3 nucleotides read TGTGCCAGTAGTATAGATCGCAGCGTTCAGTACTTC.

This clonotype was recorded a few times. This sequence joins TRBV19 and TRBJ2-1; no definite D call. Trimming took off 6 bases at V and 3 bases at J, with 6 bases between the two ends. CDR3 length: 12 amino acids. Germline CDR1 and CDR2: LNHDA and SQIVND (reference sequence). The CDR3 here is CASRDRYNEQFF. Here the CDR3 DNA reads TGTGCCAGTAGGGACCGCTACAATGAGCAGTTCTTC.

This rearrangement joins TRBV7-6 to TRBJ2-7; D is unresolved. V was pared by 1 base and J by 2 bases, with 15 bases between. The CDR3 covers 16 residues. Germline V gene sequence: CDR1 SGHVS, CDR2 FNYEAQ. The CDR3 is CASSLVLGSRAYEQYF. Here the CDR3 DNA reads TGTGCCAGCAGCTTAGTGCTGGGCAGTAGGGCCTACGAGCAGTACTTC.

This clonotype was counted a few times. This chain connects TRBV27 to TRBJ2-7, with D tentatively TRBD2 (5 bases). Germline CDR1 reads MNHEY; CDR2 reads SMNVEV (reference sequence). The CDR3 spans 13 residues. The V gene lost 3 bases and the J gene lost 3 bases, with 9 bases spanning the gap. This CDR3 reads CASSFSGNYEQYF. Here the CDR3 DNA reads TGTGCCAGCAGTTTTTCCGGGAACTACGAGCAGTACTTC.

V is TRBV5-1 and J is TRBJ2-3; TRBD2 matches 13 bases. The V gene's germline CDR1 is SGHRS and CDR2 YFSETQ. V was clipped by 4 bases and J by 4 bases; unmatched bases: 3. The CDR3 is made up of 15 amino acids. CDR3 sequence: CASSQLAGGSDTQYF. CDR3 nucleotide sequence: TGCGCCAGCAGCCAACTAGCGGGAGGGTCAGATACGCAGTATTTT.